This T cell receptor beta chain was recovered during a study of Graves' ophthalmopathy and Graves' hyperthyroidism. Ophthalmopathy donors showed moderate-to-severe activity, CAS ≥3, NOSPECS ≥4 and a duration under 3 months. CDR3 regions of TCR beta were amplified from RNA transcripts. The first round was an RT-PCR with HTBI primers, and the second round was a multiplex PCR. From the multiplex PCR reads, TCRdb called clonotypes with MiXCR, one entry per CDR3 protein. The sample has almost 400,000 distinct CDR3 sequences; approximately 20% are singletons. CDR1 is SGHTA and CDR2 is FQGNSA in the germline V gene. The CDR3 has 14 residues. V was clipped by 2 bases and J by 4 bases, with 12 bases between them. This clonotype was counted many times.

The chain has TRBV7-2 and TRBJ2-7; the D gene is possibly TRBD1 (5 bases). This TCR was sampled from a woman younger than 30 with Graves' ophthalmopathy. The specimen was peripheral blood. CDR3 region: CASSLRQGRYEQYF. The CDR3 DNA follows: TGTGCCAGCAGCTTACGGCAGGGAAGGTACGAGCAGTACTTC.